This T cell receptor beta chain was identified during a study of monozygotic twins with inflammatory bowel disease. General study points: Compared with healthy twins, IBD patients shared fewer clonotypes with others, especially with disease activity. Against healthy co-twins, IBD patients had lower TCRbeta diversity (measured by inverse Simpson).

TCRdb re-called the 5' RACE reads, yielding one record per CDR3 amino acid sequence without DNA. This sample's table has about 150,000 distinct CDR3 sequences. CDR3 size: 12 residues. CDR1 is ENHRY and CDR2 is SYGVKD in the germline V gene. Comment on this clonotype: Antigen specificity is unknown.

The chain employs TRBV10-3 and TRBJ2-7; TCRdb indicates TRBD2, and absent DNA this call remains unverified. The specimen was blood. The source is a human donor with ulcerative colitis or Crohn's disease, or a healthy co-twin of an affected twin (not recorded which). CDR3 sequence reads: CAISDAGNEQYF.